The next 4 T cell receptor beta chains were all read from a single sample in a study of T cells expressing NK-cell markers. Each CDR3 protein gets one entry in TCRdb, which reprocessed the 5' RACE reads and gives no DNA. Its table lists hundreds of thousands of distinct CDR3 sequences. Specimen: blood T cells: a sorted CD56 or NKG2C T cell subset, CD4+ or CD8+ T cells, or bulk PBMC T cells (not recorded which). The source of these receptors is a man between 18 and 35 years old in good health.

The V and J genes are TRBV29-1 and TRBJ2-7; as DNA is missing, the TRBD1 call by TCRdb cannot be tested. The CDR3 is 16 amino acids. Germline CDR1 and CDR2: SQVTM and ANQGSEA. CDR3: CSVEDRQGDTSYEQYF.

The V and J genes are TRBV12-3 or TRBV12-4 and TRBJ2-1; lacking DNA, the TRBD2 call made by TCRdb goes unchecked. The CDR3 extends over 16 amino acids. The CDR3 loop is CASTIGGRLAGDEQFF.

V is TRBV6-2 or TRBV6-3 and J is TRBJ2-2. The CDR3 covers 15 residues. Per the germline V gene, CDR1 is MNHEY and CDR2 is SVGEGT. CDR3 loop: CASTDGGMNTGELFF.

The chain links TRBV18 to TRBJ1-2. Germline V gene data show CDR1 as KGHSH and CDR2 as LQKENI. This CDR3 contains 13 residues. The CDR3 loop is CASSPPEGYGYTF.